This entry concerns a single TCR beta chain. The antigen is undetermined. This CDR3 spans 19 amino acids. Trimming cost V 1 base and J 0 bases; bases outside gene matches: 9. Germline V CDR1 and CDR2: KGHSH, LQKENI. This specimen comes from a study of T cell responses to AZD1222 COVID-19 vaccine. General observations from the study: Spike-specific TCR breadth and depth rose after two AZD1222 doses. Donors in the cohort were predominantly white British and more often female, and clonal diversity was possibly underestimated. Vaccine-associated CD4 TCRs spanned spike, dominant at 160-218 and 743-854.

The assay was immunoSEQ multiplex PCR, and TCRdb's table has in-frame clones only and misses some. The table shows some 170,000 clones, with 70% to 90% occurring only once. This specimen was peripheral blood, taken 28 days after the second dose of the MenACWY control vaccine. The clonotype comes from an adult who received the MenACWY meningococcal vaccine as a control. The rearrangement uses TRBV18 and TRBJ2-3, with 11 nucleotides matching TRBD2. The chain's CDR3 is CASSPQVLAGVSSTDTQYF. DNA for the CDR3: TGTGCCAGCTCACCACAGGTACTAGCGGGAGTCTCTAGCACAGATACGCAGTATTTT.